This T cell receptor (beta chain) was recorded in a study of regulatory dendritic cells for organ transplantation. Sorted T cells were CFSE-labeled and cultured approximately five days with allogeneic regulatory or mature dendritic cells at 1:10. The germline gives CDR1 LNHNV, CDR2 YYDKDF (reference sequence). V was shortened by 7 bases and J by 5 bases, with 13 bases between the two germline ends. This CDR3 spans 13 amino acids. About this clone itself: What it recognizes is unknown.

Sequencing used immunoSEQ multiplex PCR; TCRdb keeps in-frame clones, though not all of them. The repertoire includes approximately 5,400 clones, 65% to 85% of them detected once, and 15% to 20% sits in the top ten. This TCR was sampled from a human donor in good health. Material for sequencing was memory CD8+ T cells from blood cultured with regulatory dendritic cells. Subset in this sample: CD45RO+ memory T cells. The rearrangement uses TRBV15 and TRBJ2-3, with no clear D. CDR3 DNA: TGTGCCACCACCGAGCAAGGGTTAGATACGCAGTATTTT. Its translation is CATTEQGLDTQYF.